The 7 T cell receptor beta chains reported below all come from one sample, sequenced in a study of shared clonotypes between healthy human individuals (dated by TCRdb to the early 2020s). The library was prepared using the immunoSEQ multiplex PCR assay. TCRdb retrieved this table from immuneACCESS and kept in-frame rearrangements only. Not all clones are present; in checked studies, unresolved V genes account for under half, and no reason is known for the remainder. Across this sample there are a few million clones, with roughly 93% seen only once. The biggest ten clones account for 0.3% to 0.4% of the sample. Sequenced material: naive CD4+ T cells from PBMCs. Explained via the paper, the cell subset or site label denotes: CD45RA+ positively selected. These receptors all come from a man aged 18 to 29 in good health. Some clones in this sample may be carry-over from other donors' samples.

The gene calls are TRBV5-1 and TRBJ1-1, with D unclear. Trimming removed 4 bases from V and 12 bases from J, with 19 bases in between. CDR1 and CDR2 from the germline V gene are SGHRS and YFSETQ. The CDR3 sequence is 13 residues long. The DNA of the CDR3 is TGCGCCAGCAGCCGAGGGCCGGATGGGGTACCTTTCTTT. Translation gives CASSRGPDGVPFF.

V gene TRBV5-1 combines with J gene TRBJ2-2, with D possibly called TRBD1 or TRBD2 (5 bases each). Looked up from germline, CDR1 is SGHRS and CDR2 is YFSETQ. This CDR3 spans 14 amino acids. V dropped 4 bases and J dropped 2 bases, with 9 bases sitting between them. CDR3 loop: CASSIGDNTGELFF. The DNA of the CDR3 is TGCGCCAGCAGCATAGGGGACAACACCGGGGAGCTGTTTTTT.

The CDR3 spells CASSYGTGIETQYF. In DNA, the CDR3 is TGTGCCAGCAGTTACGGGACAGGGATAGAGACCCAGTACTTC. This chain joins TRBV6-5 and TRBJ2-5, with TRBD1 matching 9 bases. Germline trimming cut 2 bases from V and 4 bases from J; bases unmatched to any gene: 2. Germline V gives CDR1 MNHEY, CDR2 SVGAGI. The length of the CDR3 is 14 residues.

The sample holds a few counts of this clone. The rearrangement joins TRBV7-2 to TRBJ1-2, with D hard to call. V was pared by 1 base and J by 8 bases, with 8 bases between. The CDR3 runs 12 residues. Germline V gives CDR1 SGHTA, CDR2 FQGNSA. CDR3 in amino acids: CASSLVGGGYTF. DNA for the CDR3: TGTGCCAGCAGCTTAGTGGGCGGAGGCTACACCTTC.

The V call is TRBV27, the J call TRBJ2-3, with D possibly being TRBD2 (5 bases). Germline loops: CDR1 MNHEY, CDR2 SMNVEV (reference sequence). This CDR3 spans 14 amino acids. V was trimmed by 5 bases and J by 7 bases, leaving 16 bases between them. In DNA, the CDR3 is TGTGCCAGCAGTCCCCTAGGGTCGGGAAATACGCAGTATTTT. This gives the protein CASSPLGSGNTQYF.

The chain joins TRBV6-4 to TRBJ1-5, with D uncertain. This CDR3 region has 14 residues. CDR1 and CDR2 from the germline V gene are MRHNA and SNTAGT. V dropped 6 bases and J dropped 0 bases, with 9 bases sitting between them. CDR3: CASSPTASNQPQHF. The CDR3 nucleotides are TGTGCCAGCAGCCCTACAGCTAGCAATCAGCCCCAGCATTTT.

This clone was recorded only once. CDR3 loop: CASSQPHFGHGELFF. In nucleotides, the CDR3 is TGCGCCAGCAGTCAACCGCATTTCGGACACGGGGAGCTGTTTTTT. This chain links TRBV23-1 with TRBJ2-2; D is possibly TRBD1 (5 bases). TRBV23-1 is known as an ORF, though its function is uncertain. This CDR3 comprises 15 residues. Trimming shortened V by 2 bases and J by 7 bases, and 14 bases separated the two germline ends.